These 32 T cell receptor beta chains were all obtained from the same sample, sequenced in a study of blood T cell repertoires in COVID-19. Libraries were prepared by immunoSEQ multiplex PCR; TCRdb keeps only in-frame clonotypes and omits some of them. The top ten hold 3.5% to 4.5% of the sample, which has fewer than 400,000 clones, approximately 90% seen once. Sequencing was performed on PBMCs or T cells enriched from blood (not recorded which). The origin of the receptors is a man aged 30 to 45 who had recovered from COVID-19.

This clone was counted only a few times. The rearrangement joins TRBV7-9 to TRBJ2-2, with a possible D match to TRBD1 (6 bases). CDR1 SEHNR and CDR2 FQNEAQ come from the germline V gene (reference sequence). The CDR3 covers 17 residues. V lost 5 bases and J lost 0, with 16 bases in between. The CDR3 sequence is CASSAKAGTPNTGELFF. The CDR3 DNA sequence: TGTGCCAGCAGCGCCAAAGCCGGGACACCGAACACCGGGGAGCTGTTTTTT.

The table lists this clone with a few counts. The chain combines TRBV27 with TRBJ1-3, with TRBD1 as a possible D gene (6 bases). V was clipped by 7 bases and J by 5 bases, with 15 bases between them. Germline-derived CDR1 and CDR2 are MNHEY and SMNVEV (reference sequence). CDR3 size: 14 residues. The chain's CDR3 is CASKRDTQRNTIYF. CDR3 DNA sequence: TGTGCCAGCAAGCGGGACACACAACGAAACACCATATATTTT.

The chain is built from TRBV5-4 and TRBJ2-1, with 12 bases fitting TRBD2. The CDR3 sequence is 15 residues long. From germline, CDR1 is SGHNT and CDR2 YYREEE (reference sequence). The V segment lost 4 bases and the J segment 5 bases; nucleotides outside the gene matches: 4. The CDR3 spells CASSLTSGGNNEQFF. Here the CDR3 DNA reads TGTGCCAGCAGCCTAACTAGCGGGGGGAACAATGAGCAGTTCTTC. Full variable domain (outside the CDR3, taken from reference TRBV5-4 and TRBJ2-1): ETGVTQSPTHLIKTRGQQVTLRCSSQSGHNTVSWYQQALGQGPQFIFQYYREEENGRGNFPPRFSGLQFPNYSSELNVNALELDDSALYLCASSLTSGGNNEQFFGPGTRLTVL.

This rearrangement joins TRBV27 to TRBJ1-5, with D uncertain. The CDR3 is made up of 13 amino acids. V was cut by 5 bases and J by 5 bases, with 10 bases left in between. Germline values: CDR1 MNHEY, CDR2 SMNVEV (reference sequence). This CDR3 is CASSPMRDQPQHF. CDR3 nucleotide sequence: TGTGCCAGCAGTCCGATGCGGGATCAGCCCCAGCATTTT.

This chain's CDR3 is CASSPIGGGDEQFF. Written as DNA, the CDR3 is TGCGCCAGCAGCCCCATTGGGGGAGGGGATGAGCAGTTCTTC. The chain employs TRBV4-1 and TRBJ2-1, with 7 bases that match TRBD2. CDR3 length: 14 residues. Germline values: CDR1 MGHRA, CDR2 YSYEKL. With V trimmed by 4 bases and J by 8 bases, 8 bases remained unmatched.

The CDR3 region has the DNA TGTGCCACCAGCAGAGAGGGCAGAACTAACTATGGCTACACCTTC. Amino acid sequence: CATSREGRTNYGYTF. The J gene is TRBJ1-2, the V gene TRBV15; D gene unclear. Germline values: CDR1 LNHNV, CDR2 YYDKDF (reference sequence). CDR3 size: 15 residues. V was trimmed by 0 bases and J by 0 bases, leaving 8 bases between them.

J is TRBJ2-7 and V is TRBV3-1 (or the pseudogene TRBV3-2); TRBD2 aligns across 10 bases. The CDR3 is made up of 14 amino acids. Germline values: CDR1 LGHDT, CDR2 YNNKEL (reference sequence). The J segment lost 3 bases and the V segment lost 3 bases, leaving 2 bases of the junction unmatched. CDR3 amino acids: CASSQWTSGYEQYF. CDR3 coding DNA: TGTGCCAGCAGCCAGTGGACTAGCGGCTACGAGCAGTACTTC.

The count of this clone is one. The rearrangement uses TRBV11-2 and TRBJ1-6; 11 bases are a match to TRBD1. Germline CDR1 SGHAT, CDR2 FQNNGV. This CDR3 is 17 amino acids long. J gave up 9 bases and V 1 base, and 8 bases lay outside the gene matches. CDR3 sequence reads: CASSLGGGGTGGSPLHF. The CDR3 DNA reads as TGTGCCAGCAGCTTAGGCGGTGGCGGGACAGGGGGTTCACCCCTCCACTTT.

This rearrangement joins TRBV29-1 to TRBJ2-7, with 7 bases aligning to TRBD2. The CDR3 totals 11 residues. The J segment lost 4 bases and the V segment lost 4 bases, leaving 1 base of the junction unmatched. CDR1 is SQVTM, CDR2 ANQGSEA, per germline. CDR3 protein: CSVGEGYEQYF. CDR3 DNA sequence: TGCAGCGTTGGGGAGGGATACGAGCAGTACTTC.

This clone appeared a few times. The rearrangement joins TRBV4-1 to TRBJ2-1; possibly TRBD2 for D (7 bases). CDR3 size: 16 residues. CDR1 MGHRA and CDR2 YSYEKL come from the germline V gene. The germline V and J ends were trimmed by 0 bases and 4 bases, with 13 bases remaining between them. The CDR3 DNA reads as TGCGCCAGCAGCCAAGAACGGGGGGCCCAGTACAATGAGCAGTTCTTC. It translates to CASSQERGAQYNEQFF.

V gene TRBV3-1 (or the pseudogene TRBV3-2) combines with J gene TRBJ2-1, with 7 bases aligning to TRBD2. Germline values: CDR1 LGHDT, CDR2 YNNKEL (reference sequence). Trimming removed 6 bases from V and 7 bases from J; junction bases left unmatched: 9. This CDR3 is built from 14 residues. CDR3 coding DNA: TGTGCCAGCAGTCGGACTAGAGGTGGGAATGAGCAGTTCTTC. This codes for CASSRTRGGNEQFF.

This chain connects TRBV19 to TRBJ2-7, with a weak D call TRBD1 (5 bases). The V end lost 1 base, the J end lost 0 bases, and 13 bases lay between the germline ends. The CDR3 is 16 residues long. CDR1 is LNHDA, CDR2 SQIVND, per germline (reference sequence). Here the CDR3 reads CASSIAPGLSSYEQYF. The CDR3 DNA reads as TGTGCCAGTAGTATAGCTCCAGGGTTAAGCTCCTACGAGCAGTACTTC.

The V call is TRBV5-1, the J call TRBJ1-3; D is unclear. Germline values: CDR1 SGHRS, CDR2 YFSETQ. Deletions cut 0 bases from V and 0 bases from J, with 10 bases between. CDR3 length: 16 amino acids. The CDR3, as DNA: TGCGCCAGCAGCTTGGCCGGGATTAGCTCTGGAAACACCATATATTTT. Translated: CASSLAGISSGNTIYF.

The rearrangement joins TRBV24-1 to TRBJ2-7, with a possible D match to TRBD1 (6 bases). Germline assignment: CDR1 KGHDR and CDR2 SFDVKD. The V end lost 5 bases, the J end lost 1 base, and 17 bases lay between the germline ends. CDR3 length: 16 amino acids. DNA for the CDR3: TGTGCCACCAGTGCCCCTCAGGGGTCCCAATCCTACGAGCAGTACTTC. Protein: CATSAPQGSQSYEQYF.

CDR3 region: CASSRQPGQGNTEAFF. The CDR3 nucleotides read TGTGCCAGCAGTCGACAACCGGGACAGGGGAACACTGAAGCTTTCTTT. The rearrangement joins TRBV6-6 to TRBJ1-1; TRBD1 aligns across 9 bases. V trimming: 5 bases; J trimming: 1 base; junction bases outside the gene matches: 8. Looked up from germline, CDR1 is MNHNY and CDR2 is SVGAGI (reference sequence). This CDR3 is built from 16 residues.

The rearrangement links TRBV5-1 to TRBJ2-3; tentative D call: TRBD2 (6 bases). Deletions cut 5 bases from V and 0 bases from J, with 10 bases between. The CDR3 runs to 14 residues. Germline-derived CDR1 and CDR2 are SGHRS and YFSETQ. CDR3 region: CASRGLSSTDTQYF. The CDR3 bases are TGCGCCAGCAGGGGACTTTCTAGCACAGATACGCAGTATTTT.

The gene calls are TRBV10-3 and TRBJ1-2; 7 bases are shared with TRBD1. Germline V gene sequence: CDR1 ENHRY, CDR2 SYGVKD. There are 13 residues in the CDR3. J gave up 5 bases and V 4 bases, and 4 bases lay outside the gene matches. The CDR3 DNA follows: TGTGCCATCAGTGGGGGGACAGATTATGGCTACACCTTC. Translating gives CAISGGTDYGYTF.

The V gene is TRBV10-1, the J gene TRBJ2-1, with 10 bases matching TRBD2. Germline V lookup: CDR1 WNHNN, CDR2 SYGVQD (reference sequence). This CDR3 is 16 amino acids long. V trimming: 5 bases; J trimming: 7 bases; junction bases outside the gene matches: 11. CDR3: CASSKILAGAGNEQFF. The CDR3 DNA sequence: TGCGCCAGCAGTAAAATCCTAGCGGGGGCTGGTAATGAGCAGTTCTTC.

V gene TRBV5-6 combines with J gene TRBJ2-7; 11 nucleotides line up with TRBD2. The trim removed 0 bases at V and 6 bases at J, leaving 8 bases unmatched. Looked up from germline, CDR1 is SGHDT and CDR2 is YYEEEE. The CDR3 extends over 16 amino acids. CDR3 protein: CASSLVAGGPRVEQYF. The CDR3 nucleotides are TGTGCCAGCAGCTTGGTAGCGGGGGGGCCTAGGGTCGAGCAGTACTTC.

Concerning this clone itself: One end of the junction varies from germline; a read error may be responsible. The rearrangement joins TRBV7-7 to TRBJ2-5; TRBD2 matches at 8 bases. The V gene's germline CDR1 is SSHAT and CDR2 FNYEAQ (reference sequence). The CDR3 covers 13 residues. The CDR3 coding sequence is TGTGCTAGCAGCTCGGGACTAGGGGAGACCCAGTACTTC. Protein: CASSSGLGETQYF. Filled out from reference TRBV7-7 and TRBJ2-5, the complete variable domain reads GAGVSQSPRYKVTKRGQDVTLRCDPISSHATLYWYQQALGQGPEFLTYFNYEAQPDKSGLPSDRFSAERPEGSISTLTIQRTEQRDSAMYRCASSSGLGETQYFGPGTRLLVL.

The rearrangement joins TRBV16 to TRBJ1-1, with D hard to call. V was cut by 0 bases and J by 0 bases, with 5 bases left in between. The CDR3 consists of 14 residues. Germline V gives CDR1 KGHSY, CDR2 FQNENV. The CDR3 here is CASSQSVMNTEAFF. CDR3 DNA sequence: TGTGCCAGCAGCCAATCCGTTATGAACACTGAAGCTTTCTTT.

The rearrangement joins TRBV27 to TRBJ1-1, with TRBD1 as a possible D gene (6 bases). CDR1 MNHEY and CDR2 SMNVEV come from the germline V gene (reference sequence). Trimming left V 5 bases short and J 11 bases short, with 18 bases between. The CDR3 runs 13 residues. The CDR3 sequence is CASSTTDSQVAFF. In nucleotides, the CDR3 is TGTGCCAGCAGTACAACGGACAGTCAGGTCGCTTTCTTT.

The chain employs TRBV9 and TRBJ2-3; D is possibly TRBD2 (5 bases). The germline V gene has CDR1 SGDLS and CDR2 YYNGEE. The CDR3 has 14 residues. Between the trimmed V and J ends, which lost 1 base and 7 bases, there was a span of 13 bases. The CDR3 loop is CASSVTQTTYTQYF. CDR3 in DNA: TGTGCCAGCAGCGTAACCCAGACTACCTATACGCAGTATTTT.

The rearrangement links TRBV5-1 to TRBJ1-1; 7 nucleotides agree with TRBD1. CDR1 is SGHRS and CDR2 is YFSETQ in the germline V gene. CDR3 length equals 14 residues. Trimming cost V 6 bases and J 0 bases; bases outside gene matches: 5. Here the CDR3 reads CASKGTALNTEAFF. CDR3 coding DNA: TGCGCCAGCAAGGGGACAGCCTTGAACACTGAAGCTTTCTTT.

The CDR3 nucleotides are TGTGCCAGCCCTAGCGGGAGGGCATACAATGAGCAGTTCTTC. It encodes CASPSGRAYNEQFF. The chain recombines TRBV7-9 with TRBJ2-1, with 12 bases fitting TRBD2. There are 14 residues in the CDR3. Germline lookup yields CDR1 SEHNR and CDR2 FQNEAQ (reference sequence). V shed 8 bases and J 4 bases; nucleotides not matched to a gene: 3.

This chain links TRBV28 with TRBJ1-4, with D possibly matching TRBD1 (5 bases). V lost 7 bases and J lost 8, with 20 bases in between. The CDR3 runs 15 residues. Germline-derived CDR1 and CDR2 are MDHEN and SYDVKM. The CDR3 DNA reads as TGTGCCAGCACCCCCGACCGGGGGGGTAGCGAAAAACTGTTTTTT. Protein: CASTPDRGGSEKLFF.

As regards this clone: Distinct nucleotide sequences in the sample also encode this CDR3. The V and J genes are TRBV24-1 and TRBJ2-7; 9 nucleotides match TRBD1. The length of the CDR3 is 13 residues. Trimming at V came to 9 bases and at J to 0 bases, leaving 2 bases not matched to a gene. Germline CDR1 KGHDR, CDR2 SFDVKD. The DNA for the CDR3 is TGTGCCACCTCGGGACAGGGCTCCTACGAGCAGTACTTC. It yields the protein CATSGQGSYEQYF.

CDR3 amino acids: CASSLMSGRSYNEQFF. In nucleotides, the CDR3 is TGTGCCAGCAGCTTGATGAGCGGGAGATCCTACAATGAGCAGTTCTTC. The chain is built from TRBV5-4 and TRBJ2-1; 8 nucleotides agree with TRBD2. The trim removed 1 base at V and 1 base at J, leaving 4 bases unmatched. This CDR3 region has 16 residues. CDR1 SGHNT and CDR2 YYREEE come from the germline V gene (reference sequence).

The chain links TRBV7-8 to TRBJ2-2; D is possibly TRBD1 (6 bases). V gave up 5 bases and J gave up 5 bases, with 15 bases separating them. The V gene's germline CDR1 is SGHVS and CDR2 FQNEAQ. There are 15 residues in the CDR3. This chain's CDR3 is CASSTRAGETGELFF. The CDR3 nucleotides are TGTGCCAGCAGCACACGGGCAGGGGAAACCGGGGAGCTGTTTTTT.

This sequence joins TRBV11-1 and TRBJ2-1; TRBD2 might be the D (5 bases). The V and J ends lost 8 bases and 7 bases respectively, with 18 bases between them. The CDR3 runs 14 residues. CDR1 and CDR2 from the germline V gene are SGHAT and FQDESV (reference sequence). The CDR3 region has the DNA TGTGCCAGCGCTCCGACCGGGAATCGGAATGAGCAGTTCTTC. It is translated as CASAPTGNRNEQFF.

The J gene is TRBJ2-7, the V gene TRBV28, with 10 bases lining up with TRBD2. The CDR3 spans 15 residues. V shed 3 bases, J shed 2 bases, and the junction held 4 bases outside the gene matches. Germline V gene data show CDR1 as MDHEN and CDR2 as SYDVKM. CDR3 DNA: TGTGCCAGCAGTTTGGCTAGCGGGGGAACCTACGAGCAGTACTTC. It is translated as CASSLASGGTYEQYF.

This clone was counted between two and nine times. The V and J genes are TRBV30 and TRBJ2-1; TRBD2 matches 12 bases. The CDR3 length is 14 residues. Germline trimming cut 0 bases from V and 12 bases from J; bases unmatched to any gene: 6. The germline V gene encodes CDR1 GTSNPN and CDR2 SVGIG (reference sequence). For the CDR3, the DNA is TGTGCCTGGAGTGTACTAGCGGGAGGCGGGGGGCAGTTCTTC. Translated: CAWSVLAGGGGQFF.